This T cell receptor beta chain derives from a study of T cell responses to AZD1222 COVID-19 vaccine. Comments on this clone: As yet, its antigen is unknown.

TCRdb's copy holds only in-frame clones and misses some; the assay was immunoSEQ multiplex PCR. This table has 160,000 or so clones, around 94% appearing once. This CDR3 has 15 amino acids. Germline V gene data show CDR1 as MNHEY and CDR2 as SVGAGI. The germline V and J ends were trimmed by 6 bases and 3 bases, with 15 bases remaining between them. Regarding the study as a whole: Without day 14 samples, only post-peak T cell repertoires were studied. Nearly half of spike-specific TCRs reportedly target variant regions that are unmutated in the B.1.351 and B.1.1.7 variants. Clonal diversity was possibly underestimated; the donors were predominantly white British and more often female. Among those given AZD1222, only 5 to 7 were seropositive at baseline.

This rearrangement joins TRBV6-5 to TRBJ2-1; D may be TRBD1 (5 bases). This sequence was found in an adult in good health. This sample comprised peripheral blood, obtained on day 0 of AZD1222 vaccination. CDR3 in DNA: TGTGCCAGCAGGCCAAGACAGACCCTCTACAATGAGCAGTTCTTC. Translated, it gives CASRPRQTLYNEQFF.